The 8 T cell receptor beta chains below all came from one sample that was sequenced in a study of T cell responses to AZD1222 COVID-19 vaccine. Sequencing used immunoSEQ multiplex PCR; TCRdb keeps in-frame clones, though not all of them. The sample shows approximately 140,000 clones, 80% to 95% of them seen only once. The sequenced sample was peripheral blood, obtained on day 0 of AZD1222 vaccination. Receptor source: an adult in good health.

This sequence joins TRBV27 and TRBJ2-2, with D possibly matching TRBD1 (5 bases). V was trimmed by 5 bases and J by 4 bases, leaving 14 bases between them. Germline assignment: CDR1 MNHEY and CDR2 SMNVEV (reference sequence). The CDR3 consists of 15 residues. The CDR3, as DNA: TGTGCCAGCAGTCCCCTAGGGGCGGTCACCGGGGAGCTGTTTTTT. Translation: CASSPLGAVTGELFF.

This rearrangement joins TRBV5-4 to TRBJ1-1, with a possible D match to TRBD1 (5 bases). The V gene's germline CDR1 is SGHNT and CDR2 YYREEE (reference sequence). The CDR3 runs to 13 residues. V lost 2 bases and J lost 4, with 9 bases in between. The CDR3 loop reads CASSFAGVTEAFF. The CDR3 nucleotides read TGTGCCAGCAGCTTCGCGGGGGTCACTGAAGCTTTCTTT.

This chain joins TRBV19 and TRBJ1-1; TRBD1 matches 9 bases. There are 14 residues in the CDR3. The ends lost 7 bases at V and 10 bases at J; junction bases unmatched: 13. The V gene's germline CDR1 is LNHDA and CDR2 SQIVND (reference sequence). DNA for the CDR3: TGTGCCAGTACGTACAGGGGGCAGGGGGCATCAGCTTTCTTT. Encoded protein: CASTYRGQGASAFF.

The CDR3 nucleotides read TGTGCCAGTAGTGAATCAGATCAGCCCCAGCATTTT. It specifies CASSESDQPQHF. The chain is built from TRBV19 and TRBJ1-5, with no clear D. Germline lookup yields CDR1 LNHDA and CDR2 SQIVND (reference sequence). V gave up 5 bases and J gave up 5 bases, with 7 bases separating them. This CDR3 has 12 residues.

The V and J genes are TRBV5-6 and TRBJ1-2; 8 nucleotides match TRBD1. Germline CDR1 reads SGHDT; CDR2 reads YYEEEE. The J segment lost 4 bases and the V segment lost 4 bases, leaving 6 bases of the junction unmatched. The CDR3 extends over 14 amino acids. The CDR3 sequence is CASSRRGQGYGYTF. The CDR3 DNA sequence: TGTGCCAGCAGCCGCAGGGGGCAGGGCTATGGCTACACCTTC.

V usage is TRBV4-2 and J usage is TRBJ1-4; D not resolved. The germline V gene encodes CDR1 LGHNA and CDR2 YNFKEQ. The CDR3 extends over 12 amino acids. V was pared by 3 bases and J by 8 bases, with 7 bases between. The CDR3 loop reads CASSHFVEKLFF. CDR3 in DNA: TGTGCCAGCAGCCATTTCGTCGAAAAACTGTTTTTT.

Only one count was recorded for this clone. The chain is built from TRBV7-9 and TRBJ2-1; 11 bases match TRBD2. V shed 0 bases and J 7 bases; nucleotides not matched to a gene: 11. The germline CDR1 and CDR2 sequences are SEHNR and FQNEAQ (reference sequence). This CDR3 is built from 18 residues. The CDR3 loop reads CASSLALFTSGSRNEQFF. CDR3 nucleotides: TGTGCCAGCAGCTTAGCGCTTTTCACTAGCGGGAGTAGAAATGAGCAGTTCTTC. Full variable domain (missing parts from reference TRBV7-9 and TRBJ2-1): DTGVSQNPRHKITKRGQNVTFRCDPISEHNRLYWYRQTLGQGPEFLTYFQNEAQLEKSRLLSDRFSAERPKGSFSTLEIQRTEQGDSAMYLCASSLALFTSGSRNEQFFGPGTRLTVL.

For the CDR3, the DNA is TGTGCCAGTAGGTTCGGGGGTACGGCTTTCTTT. Its translation: CASRFGGTAFF. The chain carries TRBV19 and TRBJ1-1, with D tentatively TRBD1 (5 bases). Trimming pared 6 bases from V and 11 bases from J, leaving 13 bases between. The CDR3 is made up of 11 amino acids. Germline V gene data show CDR1 as LNHDA and CDR2 as SQIVND (reference sequence).